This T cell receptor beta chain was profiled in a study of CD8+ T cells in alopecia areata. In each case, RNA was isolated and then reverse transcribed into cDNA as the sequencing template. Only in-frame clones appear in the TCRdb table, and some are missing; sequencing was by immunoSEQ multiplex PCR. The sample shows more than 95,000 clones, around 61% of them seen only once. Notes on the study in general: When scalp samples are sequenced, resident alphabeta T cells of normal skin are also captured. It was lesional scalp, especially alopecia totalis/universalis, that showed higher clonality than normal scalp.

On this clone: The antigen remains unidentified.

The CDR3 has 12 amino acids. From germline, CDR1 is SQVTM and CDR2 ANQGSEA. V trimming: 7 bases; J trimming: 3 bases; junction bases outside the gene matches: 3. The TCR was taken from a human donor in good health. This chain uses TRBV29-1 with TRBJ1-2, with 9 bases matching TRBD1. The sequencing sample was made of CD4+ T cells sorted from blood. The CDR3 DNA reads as TGCAGCGCGGGACAGGGATACTATGGCTACACCTTC. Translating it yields CSAGQGYYGYTF. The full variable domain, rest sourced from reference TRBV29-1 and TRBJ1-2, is SAVISQKPSRDICQRGTSLTIQCQVDSQVTMMFWYRQQPGQSLTLIATANQGSEATYESGFVIDKFPISRPNLTFSTLTVSNMSPEDSSIYLCSAGQGYYGYTFGSGTRLTVV.